These 6 T cell receptor beta chains were sequenced from one sample in a study of graft-versus-host responses after intestinal transplantation. The data were produced by immunoSEQ multiplex PCR, yet TCRdb's version contains in-frame clones alone and is incomplete. The table lists around 97,000 clones, 91% of them singletons. The antigens these receptors bind are not known. Sequences were derived from unstimulated CD4+ T cells sorted from spleen or lymph node cells, sampled before transplant. The origin of the receptors is a human donor who was the organ donor for an intestinal transplant.

The rearrangement uses TRBV19 and TRBJ2-7; D ambiguous. Between the trimmed V and J ends, which lost 3 bases and 3 bases, there was a span of 9 bases. This CDR3 has 13 amino acids. Looked up from germline, CDR1 is LNHDA and CDR2 is SQIVND (reference sequence). Written as DNA, the CDR3 is TGTGCCAGTAGTATTACCAACTACTACGAGCAGTACTTC. Amino acids: CASSITNYYEQYF. The full variable domain, in which reference TRBV19 and TRBJ2-7 provide the parts outside the CDR3, is DGGITQSPKYLFRKEGQNVTLSCEQNLNHDAMYWYRQDPGQGLRLIYYSQIVNDFQKGDIAEGYSVSREKKESFPLTVTSAQKNPTAFYLCASSITNYYEQYFGPGTRLTVT.

The chain couples TRBV6-5 to TRBJ2-7; D is unresolved. The germline CDR1 and CDR2 sequences are MNHEY and SVGAGI. V was pared by 2 bases and J by 1 base, with 9 bases between. CDR3 length: 14 residues. The CDR3 region is CASSYEDYSYEQYF. CDR3 sequence (DNA): TGTGCCAGCAGTTACGAGGATTATTCCTACGAGCAGTACTTC.

J is TRBJ1-1 and V is TRBV30, with no clear D. V lost 2 bases and J lost 0, with 10 bases in between. CDR1 is GTSNPN, CDR2 SVGIG, per germline (reference sequence). The CDR3 has 14 residues. CDR3 coding DNA: TGTGCCTGGAGTAGCGGACGGATGAACACTGAAGCTTTCTTT. Residues: CAWSSGRMNTEAFF.

The chain couples TRBV4-1 to TRBJ2-7, with 13 bases matching TRBD2. The germline gives CDR1 MGHRA, CDR2 YSYEKL. The CDR3 is made up of 17 amino acids. With 4 bases clipped from V and 0 bases from J, the junction kept 6 bases outside the gene matches. In DNA, the CDR3 is TGCGCCAGCAGCCTCCTAGGACTAGCGGGGGCCTCCTACGAGCAGTACTTC. It codes for CASSLLGLAGASYEQYF.

The chain combines TRBV28 with TRBJ1-5; 7 bases agree with TRBD1. The V segment lost 5 bases and the J segment 5 bases; nucleotides outside the gene matches: 6. CDR1 is MDHEN and CDR2 is SYDVKM in the germline V gene. This CDR3 is 14 amino acids long. In DNA, the CDR3 is TGTGCCAGCAGTCGACAGGGAAGGGATCAGCCCCAGCATTTT. This translates into CASSRQGRDQPQHF. The variable domain in full, with the rest retrieved from reference TRBV28 and TRBJ1-5, is DVKVTQSSRYLVKRTGEKVFLECVQDMDHENMFWYRQDPGLGLRLIYFSYDVKMKEKGDIPEGYSVSREKKERFSLILESASTNQTSMYLCASSRQGRDQPQHFGDGTRLSIL.

J is TRBJ1-1 and V is TRBV10-3, with D unresolved. There are 12 residues in the CDR3. V was cut by 6 bases and J by 6 bases, with 11 bases left in between. The germline CDR1 and CDR2 sequences are ENHRY and SYGVKD. CDR3: CAISSGTPEAFF. CDR3 sequence (DNA): TGTGCCATCAGCTCGGGAACCCCTGAAGCTTTCTTT.